This entry describes one T cell receptor (beta chain). This sample is part of a study of T-cell reconstitution after alpha-beta-depleted transplantation in children. CDR1 is MNHNS, CDR2 SASEGT, per germline. The CDR3 sequence is 18 residues long. The junction had 13 bases not matched to a gene; V was cut back by 5 bases and J by 5 bases. This sample's TCRbeta library carried unique molecular identifier barcodes. TCRdb used MiXCR to reprocess the PCR reads, holding one entry per CDR3 protein. The table has around 400,000 distinct CDR3 sequences, 11% seen once; the top ten hold about 5%. The chain employs TRBV6-1 and TRBJ2-5; 14 bases match TRBD2. This clonotype was sampled from a human donor who donated a stem cell graft to a child with acute myeloid leukemia. Sequenced here: PBMCs from the stem cell graft donor, sampled from the stem cell graft. CDR3 nucleotide sequence: TGTGCCAGCAGTCGCCAGGGACTAGCGGGAGTAATTGGCGAGACCCAGTACTTC. It specifies CASSRQGLAGVIGETQYF.